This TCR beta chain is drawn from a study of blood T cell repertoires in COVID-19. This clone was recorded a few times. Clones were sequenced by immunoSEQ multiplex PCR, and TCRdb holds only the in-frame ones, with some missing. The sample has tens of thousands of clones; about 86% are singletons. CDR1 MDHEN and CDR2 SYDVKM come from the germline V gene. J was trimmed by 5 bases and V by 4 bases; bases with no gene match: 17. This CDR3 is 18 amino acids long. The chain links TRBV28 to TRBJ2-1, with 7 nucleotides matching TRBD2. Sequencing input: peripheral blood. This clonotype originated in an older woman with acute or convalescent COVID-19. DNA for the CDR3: TGTGCCAGCAGTTCCCTTTTAGGCCCAGCGGGGTGGGACAATGAGCAGTTCTTC. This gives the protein CASSSLLGPAGWDNEQFF.